The subject of this entry is one TCR beta chain. The antigen is not known. While the first cohort had 600 to 800 subjects, the donors belonged to the separate validation cohort of about 120 subjects. Using immunoSEQ multiplex PCR, the repertoire was profiled, and TCRdb retains in-frame clones only, with some absent. The sample has 150,000 to 200,000 clones; roughly 90% are singletons. V gave up 3 bases and J gave up 4 bases; unmatched junction bases: 3. Germline CDR1 and CDR2: MGHRA and YSYEKL. The CDR3 length is 14 residues. The sample originates from a study of cytomegalovirus exposure and HLA in healthy donors. The overall study: In a later analysis, the roughly 120 validation repertoires were reported to have used the same platform as the approximately 700 first-cohort repertoires. General study findings and limits: A later analysis found first-cohort TCR clusters tended to co-occur in the 130 or so validation repertoires. Altogether, some 160 TCR beta chains were recorded as cytomegalovirus-associated.

The sample was PBMCs. The receptor comes from a woman in her late teens or twenties in good health and CMV-seronegative. The V gene is TRBV4-1, the J gene TRBJ1-2; 9 bases line up with TRBD1. The DNA for the CDR3 is TGCGCCAGCAGCCAGATACAGGGGGCCTATGGCTACACCTTC. It specifies CASSQIQGAYGYTF.